Below are 8 T cell receptor beta chains sequenced from a single sample in a study of blood T cells in healthy people across ages. A second roughly 7 to 11 cycle PCR used barcoded and J-beta primers. TCRdb reanalysed the 5' RACE reads using MiXCR and keeps one entry per CDR3 protein. The sample lists over 750,000 distinct CDR3 sequences; 20% to 25% were seen once. The sample was also reused in another study, on T cells of mothers and their children.

Source material: blood. The receptors shown here come from a boy aged 5-17 years in good health.

This clonotype was recorded a few times. The CDR3 DNA sequence: TGTGCCAGCAGCTTAGCCTCGGACGCTACCTACGAGCAGTACTTC. It is translated as CASSLASDATYEQYF. The chain uses TRBV7-6 and TRBJ2-7; D remains unclear. The V end was cut by 0 bases, the J end by 2 bases, with 11 bases between. The CDR3 contains 15 residues. Looked up from germline, CDR1 is SGHVS and CDR2 is FNYEAQ.

This clonotype was counted between two and nine times. This chain links TRBV6-6 with TRBJ2-5; no clear D gene. The J call is doubtful: the DNA matches TRBJ2-1 better. The CDR3 sequence is 9 residues long. Germline CDR1 and CDR2: MNHNY and SVGAGI (reference sequence). CDR3 bases: TGTGCCAGCGGCCCCGAGCAGTTCTTC. It yields the protein CASGPEQFF.

This clonotype has more than one count but fewer than ten. This chain uses TRBV28 with TRBJ2-1, with 7 nucleotides matching TRBD2. Germline V gene lookup returns CDR1 MDHEN and CDR2 SYDVKM. The V and J ends lost 3 bases and 2 bases, in that order; junction bases with no gene match: 4. The CDR3 runs 15 residues. CDR3 nucleotides: TGTGCCAGCAGTTTTGGCGGGGGACCCTACAATGAGCAGTTCTTC. This sequence encodes CASSFGGGPYNEQFF.

The CDR3 sequence is CSARDTSNQPQHF. CDR3 nucleotide sequence: TGCAGTGCTAGGGACACTAGCAATCAGCCCCAGCATTTT. V and J are TRBV20-1 and TRBJ1-5; TRBD1 is a possible D gene (5 bases). The CDR3 sequence is 13 residues long. The V gene lost 3 bases and the J gene lost 0 bases, with 6 bases spanning the gap. The germline gives CDR1 DFQATT, CDR2 SNEGSKA (reference sequence).

This clonotype was found a few times. The rearrangement joins TRBV20-1 to TRBJ2-5, with 9 positions matching TRBD2. V lost 1 base, J lost 1 base, and 7 bases stayed unmatched. The germline CDR1 and CDR2 sequences are DFQATT and SNEGSKA (reference sequence). The CDR3 is 16 amino acids. The CDR3 region is CSARGYLAGLQETQYF. The CDR3 coding sequence is TGCAGTGCTAGAGGTTACCTAGCGGGACTCCAAGAGACCCAGTACTTC.

This rearrangement joins TRBV4-3 to TRBJ2-4; 7 bases agree with TRBD1. The CDR3 extends over 16 amino acids. Germline loops: CDR1 LGHNA, CDR2 YSLEER. V was pared by 0 bases and J by 7 bases, with 9 bases of the junction left unmatched. The CDR3 bases are TGCGCCAGCAGCCAAGAAGGGGCCAGGGGGTGGAACATTCAGTACTTC. Translation: CASSQEGARGWNIQYF.

This clonotype has just a few counts. This chain uses TRBV7-9 with TRBJ2-7, with unresolved D. CDR3 size: 12 residues. Trimming pared 5 bases from V and 8 bases from J, leaving 13 bases between. Per the germline V gene, CDR1 is SEHNR and CDR2 is FQNEAQ (reference sequence). CDR3 DNA: TGTGCCAGCAGCCTCGGCCCCGCCCAGCAGTACTTC. The encoded protein is CASSLGPAQQYF.

This chain links TRBV7-2 with TRBJ2-5, with 10 bases that match TRBD2. Germline CDR1 reads SGHTA; CDR2 reads FQGNSA. The CDR3 is 17 residues long. The junction had 6 bases not matched to a gene; V was cut back by 1 base and J by 1 base. DNA of the CDR3: TGTGCCAGCAGCTTAGGGTTCAGCGGGAGGGGCCAAGAGACCCAGTACTTC. Its protein is CASSLGFSGRGQETQYF.